The clone carrying this TCR beta chain was recorded at least ten times. What it recognizes is unknown. Time point defined: sample taken at primary tumor resection. TCRs were sequenced from unsorted whole RNA of tumor, nontumor lung or PBMC. Patients with untreated early-stage non-small cell lung cancer, numbering some 72, were the donors. V shed 5 bases and J 6 bases; nucleotides not matched to a gene: 5. This CDR3 is built from 13 residues. Germline assignment: CDR1 KGHDR and CDR2 SFDVKD. This record belongs to a study of spatial heterogeneity in lung cancer. General study findings and limits: TCRs found ubiquitously expanded in tumor appeared in blood more at resection than at follow-up.

TCRdb re-called the 5' RACE reads through MiXCR, storing one row per CDR3 protein. The repertoire holds tens of thousands of distinct CDR3 sequences, with roughly 7% as singletons. The sample in question was PBMCs, obtained at surgery. V usage is TRBV24-1 and J usage is TRBJ2-5; 7 bases map to TRBD1. This TCR was recovered from a female donor with early-stage non-small cell lung cancer. This CDR3 is CATSVRGLKTQYF. The CDR3 nucleotides read TGTGCCACCAGTGTGAGGGGGCTGAAGACCCAGTACTTC.